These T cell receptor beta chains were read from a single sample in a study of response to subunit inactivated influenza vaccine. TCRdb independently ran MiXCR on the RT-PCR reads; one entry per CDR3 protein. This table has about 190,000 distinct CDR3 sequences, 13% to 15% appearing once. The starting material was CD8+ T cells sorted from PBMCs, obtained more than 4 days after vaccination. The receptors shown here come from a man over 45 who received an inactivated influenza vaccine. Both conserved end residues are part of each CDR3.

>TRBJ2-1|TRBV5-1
CASNGGDFSYNEQFF
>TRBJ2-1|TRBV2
CASSEFDFSSAYNEQFF
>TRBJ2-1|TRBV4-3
CASSHRYTGTGSNEQFF
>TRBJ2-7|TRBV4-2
CASSPDLASYYEQYF
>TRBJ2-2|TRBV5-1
CAIPRFAGELFF
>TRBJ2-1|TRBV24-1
CATSPPTSGRAGEQFF
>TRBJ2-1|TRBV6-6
CASSRGPEQFF
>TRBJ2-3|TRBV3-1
CASSQDPDGTPDTDTQYF
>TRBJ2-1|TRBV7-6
CASSFSGEAYNEQFF
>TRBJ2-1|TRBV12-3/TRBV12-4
CASSLALAGAADEQFF
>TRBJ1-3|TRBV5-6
CASSFTALSGNTIYF
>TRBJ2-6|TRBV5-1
CASSWVTGGYSGANVLTF
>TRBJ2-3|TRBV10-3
CAISDGTISTDTQYF
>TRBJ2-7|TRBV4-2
CASSQEGGFYEQYF
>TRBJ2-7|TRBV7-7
CASSPVGPYEQYF
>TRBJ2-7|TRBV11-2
CASSRGGLYEQYF
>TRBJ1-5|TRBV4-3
CASSQENRLNQPQHF
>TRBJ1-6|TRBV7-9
CASSLGDSPLHF
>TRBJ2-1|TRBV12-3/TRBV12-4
CASSLFSSNEQFF
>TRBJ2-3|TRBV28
CASRRLDTQYF
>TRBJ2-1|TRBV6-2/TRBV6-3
CASNTLAGWFNEQFF
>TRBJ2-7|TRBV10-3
CAISDPGEENYEQYF
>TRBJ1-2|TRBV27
CASSSGQSYGYTF
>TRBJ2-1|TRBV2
CASSLTGLYNEQFF
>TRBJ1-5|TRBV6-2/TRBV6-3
CASSPDGENQPQHF
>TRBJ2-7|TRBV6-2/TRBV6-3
CASSYRQGFAEQYF
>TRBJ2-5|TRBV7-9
CASSSRDRGLVGTQYF
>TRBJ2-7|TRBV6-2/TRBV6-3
CASSTYRNYEQYF
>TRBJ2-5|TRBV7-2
CASSLDAVFRETQYF
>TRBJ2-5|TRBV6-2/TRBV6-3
CASSYPGLAGEETQYF
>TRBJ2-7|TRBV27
CASSSSPMVARYYEQYF
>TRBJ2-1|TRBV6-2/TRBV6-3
CASSYRLAGSSYNEQFF
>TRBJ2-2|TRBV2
CASRAPGLAHTGELFF
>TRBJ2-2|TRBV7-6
CASSLEIGMVTGELFF
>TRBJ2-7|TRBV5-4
CASSSPGGTVLEQYF
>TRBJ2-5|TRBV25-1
CASSDIGGEETQYF
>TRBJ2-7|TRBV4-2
CASSHLTGKEQYF
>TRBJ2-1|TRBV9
CASSEGPGLAGVEQFF
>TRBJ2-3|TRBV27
CASSLTQTGTESTDTQYF
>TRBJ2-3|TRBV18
CASSPGGASTDTQYF
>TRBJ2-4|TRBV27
CASSSTLKLAKNIQYF
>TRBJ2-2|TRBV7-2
CASSYTRTSWNTGELFF
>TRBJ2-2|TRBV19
CASSIVGTNTGELFF
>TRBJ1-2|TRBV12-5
CASATDRGSTNYGYTF
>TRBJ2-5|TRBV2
CASSDPGEQETQYF
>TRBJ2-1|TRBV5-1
CASSLIAGPGYNEQFF
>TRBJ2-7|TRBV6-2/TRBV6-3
CASSRPTSGVVYEQYF
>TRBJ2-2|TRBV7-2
CASSLRTGFTGELFF
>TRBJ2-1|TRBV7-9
CASSLERESYNEQFF
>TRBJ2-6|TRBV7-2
CASSLQGLPSGANVLTF
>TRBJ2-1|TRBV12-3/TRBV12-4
CASSLEASGGEQFF
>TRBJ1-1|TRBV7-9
CASSVTGLNTEAFF
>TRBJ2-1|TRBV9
CASSHEGGLSSYNEQFF